This T cell receptor (beta chain) derives from a study of early T cells in non-severe SARS-CoV-2 infection. Individual cDNA molecules were tagged with unique molecular identifiers. TCRdb reanalysed the 5' RACE reads using MiXCR and keeps one entry per CDR3 protein. The table shows 50,000 to 70,000 distinct CDR3 sequences, with 8.5% to 10% occurring only once. The CDR3 runs to 14 residues. Trimming removed 5 bases at V and 8 bases at J, with 13 bases between. Germline CDR1 is MNHEY and CDR2 is SVGAGI. A remark on this clonotype: Antigen: not known.

Broader study findings: The study's VDJdb matching favored anti-spike CD8 responses and missed private and CD4 specificities.

The TCR originated in an adult who was a healthcare worker with PCR-confirmed SARS-CoV-2 infection or an uninfected control (not recorded which). Input material: whole blood. The V call is TRBV6-5, the J call TRBJ1-6; D perhaps matches TRBD1 (6 bases). DNA for the CDR3: TGTGCCAGCAGTCGGTCTAAGGGGGATTCACCCCTCCACTTT. This sequence encodes CASSRSKGDSPLHF.